The 13 T cell receptor beta chains below all came from one sample that was sequenced in a study of neurological immune-mediated disorders. MiXCR, run by TCRdb on the 5' RACE reads, gives a single entry per CDR3 protein. This sample yields 17,000 or so distinct CDR3 sequences, of which about 10% are seen a single time; approximately 28% belongs to the top ten. The sequenced sample consisted of CD8+ T cells from blood. The receptor source for this set is a woman between 50 and 59 years old in good health.

This clonotype was seen more than once but under ten times. The V call is TRBV7-9, the J call TRBJ2-5; 11 bases align to TRBD2. The germline V gene encodes CDR1 SEHNR and CDR2 FQNEAQ (reference sequence). This CDR3 is 15 amino acids long. With 4 bases clipped from V and 3 bases from J, the junction kept 4 bases outside the gene matches. The CDR3 protein is CASSSGTSGKETQYF. CDR3 nucleotide sequence: TGTGCCAGCAGCTCGGGGACTAGCGGTAAAGAGACCCAGTACTTC.

This clonotype was picked up many times. CDR3 amino acids: CASVGDKQETQYF. For the CDR3, the DNA is TGTGCCAGCGTAGGTGACAAACAAGAGACCCAGTACTTC. V gene TRBV7-8 combines with J gene TRBJ2-5; D uncertain. The CDR3 is made up of 13 amino acids. Trimming cost V 8 bases and J 2 bases, with 12 bases left between them. The germline V gene encodes CDR1 SGHVS and CDR2 FQNEAQ.

This clonotype was observed many times. The chain employs TRBV19 and TRBJ1-2, with D unclear. Germline V gives CDR1 LNHDA, CDR2 SQIVND (reference sequence). The CDR3 spans 16 residues. V lost 10 bases, J lost 2 bases, and 23 bases lay in between. The CDR3 loop reads CATNLGLDGANYGYTF. In nucleotides, the CDR3 is TGTGCCACCAACCTTGGGTTAGACGGCGCCAACTATGGCTACACCTTC.

This clonotype was counted many times. This chain connects TRBV3-1 to TRBJ1-4; tentative D call: TRBD1 (5 bases). Germline assignment: CDR1 LGHDT and CDR2 YNNKEL (reference sequence). The CDR3 loop spans 17 amino acids. V lost 1 base and J 0 bases, leaving 12 bases between the germline ends. The CDR3, as DNA: TGTGCCAGCAGCCAAGCGTCGGGGCTCGCAACTAATGAAAAACTGTTTTTT. Translation: CASSQASGLATNEKLFF.

This clonotype was counted ten times or more. The V gene is TRBV20-1, the J gene TRBJ2-7; 12 nucleotides match TRBD1. V gave up 0 bases and J gave up 2 bases; unmatched junction bases: 8. From germline, CDR1 is DFQATT and CDR2 SNEGSKA (reference sequence). The CDR3 runs 17 residues. CDR3 sequence reads: CSARDEGGQGAAYEQYF. The CDR3 DNA is TGCAGTGCTAGAGATGAGGGGGGACAGGGGGCGGCCTACGAGCAGTACTTC.

This clonotype was observed many times. V usage is TRBV27 and J usage is TRBJ1-1, with D maybe TRBD1 (5 bases). The CDR3 contains 14 residues. Trimming pared 6 bases from V and 2 bases from J, leaving 13 bases between. Germline V gene sequence: CDR1 MNHEY, CDR2 SMNVEV (reference sequence). The CDR3 sequence: CASSSGTSNTEAFF. CDR3 in DNA: TGTGCCAGCAGCTCCGGGACTTCCAACACTGAAGCTTTCTTT.

This clonotype was detected ten times or more. CDR3: CASSSEFTSSHEQYF. The CDR3 coding sequence is TGTGCCAGCAGCTCCGAGTTTACTAGCAGCCACGAGCAGTACTTC. The genes are TRBV9 and TRBJ2-7; weak D call: TRBD2 (6 bases). Trimming removed 4 bases at V and 5 bases at J, with 19 bases between. CDR3 length equals 15 residues. Germline V CDR1 and CDR2: SGDLS, YYNGEE.

This clonotype was recorded many times. The chain combines TRBV27 with TRBJ2-5; weak D call: TRBD2 (6 bases). This CDR3 spans 14 amino acids. The germline V gene encodes CDR1 MNHEY and CDR2 SMNVEV (reference sequence). V lost 0 bases to trimming and J lost 5 bases, with 10 bases between them. The CDR3 bases are TGTGCCAGCAGTTTATCCACCCGGGGGGAGACCCAGTACTTC. Protein sequence: CASSLSTRGETQYF.

This clonotype was found many times. The genes are TRBV7-9 and TRBJ2-7; tentatively, D is TRBD2 (6 bases). V was cut by 4 bases and J by 3 bases, with 13 bases left in between. Per germline, CDR1 SEHNR and CDR2 FQNEAQ (reference sequence). The CDR3 length is 14 residues. The DNA of the CDR3 is TGTGCCAGCAGCTCCTTGACTAGGGTCTACGAGCAGTACTTC. Amino acid sequence: CASSSLTRVYEQYF.

This clonotype was counted many times. This rearrangement joins TRBV3-1 to TRBJ1-4, with TRBD1 identical over 9 bases. Per germline, CDR1 LGHDT and CDR2 YNNKEL (reference sequence). The ends lost 6 bases at V and 8 bases at J; junction bases unmatched: 10. This CDR3 has 15 residues. The CDR3 DNA reads TGTGCCAGCAGACCCGGGACAGGGAGAATGGAAAAACTGTTTTTT. Protein: CASRPGTGRMEKLFF.

This clonotype was seen ten or more times. This chain joins TRBV29-1 and TRBJ1-1; unclear D gene. This CDR3 has 15 residues. V lost 4 bases and J lost 4, with 19 bases in between. CDR1 and CDR2 (germline): SQVTM, ANQGSEA. This CDR3 is CSVAEDAAEGTEAFF. Written as DNA, the CDR3 is TGCAGCGTTGCGGAGGACGCCGCTGAAGGCACTGAAGCTTTCTTT.

This clonotype was counted at least ten times. This sequence joins TRBV25-1 and TRBJ2-1; D is perhaps TRBD2 (6 bases). V was cut by 5 bases and J by 5 bases, with 10 bases left in between. Germline CDR1 and CDR2: MGHDK and SYGVNS. There are 13 residues in the CDR3. CDR3 residues: CASSRGGDNEQFF. DNA for the CDR3: TGTGCCAGCAGTCGCGGAGGGGACAATGAGCAGTTCTTC.

In this sample, this clonotype turned up many times. The J gene is TRBJ2-6, the V gene TRBV5-1; no clear D. V lost 2 bases and J 4 bases, leaving 4 bases between the germline ends. This CDR3 contains 13 residues. Per germline, CDR1 SGHRS and CDR2 YFSETQ. The CDR3 sequence: CASSFLGANVLTF. The DNA of the CDR3 is TGCGCCAGCAGCTTTTTAGGGGCCAACGTCCTGACTTTC.